Listed here are 9 T cell receptor beta chains from one sample, sequenced in a study of T-cell reconstitution after alpha-beta-depleted transplantation in children. Construction of the TCRbeta library involved unique molecular identifiers. TCRdb recomputed calls from the PCR reads with MiXCR, one row per CDR3 protein. The table shows about 830,000 distinct CDR3 sequences, with 15% to 20% occurring only once. The specimen comprised PBMCs, mostly from graft donor cells, sampled 360 days after TCRalphabeta/CD19-depleted stem cell transplant. All receptors derive from a male patient between 5 and 17 years old who had a stem cell transplant for acute lymphoblastic leukemia, so the T cells may come from the graft donor.

This clonotype was observed a few times. V gene TRBV6-5 combines with J gene TRBJ2-1; 10 bases are shared with TRBD2. This CDR3 has 14 amino acids. The J segment lost 6 bases and the V segment lost 5 bases, leaving 4 bases of the junction unmatched. Germline loops: CDR1 MNHEY, CDR2 SVGAGI. CDR3 coding DNA: TGTGCCAGCAGTCACATAGCGGGAGGCAATGAGCAGTTCTTC. As protein: CASSHIAGGNEQFF.

This clonotype occurred many times. This chain uses TRBV6-5 with TRBJ2-1; 9 bases match TRBD2. V gave up 0 bases and J gave up 3 bases; unmatched junction bases: 6. Germline V gene data show CDR1 as MNHEY and CDR2 as SVGAGI. This CDR3 region has 17 residues. As DNA, the CDR3 is TGTGCCAGCAGTTACTCGTCAGCGGGAGGAGGCTACAATGAGCAGTTCTTC. This sequence encodes CASSYSSAGGGYNEQFF.

V is TRBV4-1 and J is TRBJ2-7, with 7 bases identical to TRBD2. This CDR3 has 15 amino acids. Trimming cost V 1 base and J 1 base; bases outside gene matches: 4. Germline V gene data show CDR1 as MGHRA and CDR2 as YSYEKL. CDR3 sequence: CASSQGTRGSYEQYF. The CDR3 DNA reads as TGCGCCAGCAGCCAAGGGACTAGAGGGTCCTACGAGCAGTACTTC.

This clonotype was counted ten times or more. The chain has TRBV29-1 and TRBJ2-1; weak D call: TRBD2 (6 bases). Germline-derived CDR1 and CDR2 are SQVTM and ANQGSEA. The CDR3 totals 14 residues. Trimming removed 5 bases from V and 3 bases from J, with 14 bases in between. Written as DNA, the CDR3 is TGCAGCGTTTTGGGGAGGAAGGGCTACAATGAGCAGTTCTTC. Translating gives CSVLGRKGYNEQFF.

This clonotype has just a few counts. The chain links TRBV7-6 to TRBJ2-1; 8 positions agree with TRBD2. The germline gives CDR1 SGHVS, CDR2 FNYEAQ. This CDR3 contains 11 residues. With 4 bases clipped from V and 13 bases from J, the junction kept 3 bases outside the gene matches. The CDR3 DNA is TGTGCCAGCAGCTCGAGCGGGAGACAGTTCTTC. It translates to CASSSSGRQFF.

The genes are TRBV5-1 and TRBJ2-3, with D unclear. The CDR3 extends over 15 amino acids. Germline lookup yields CDR1 SGHRS and CDR2 YFSETQ. The V and J ends lost 3 bases and 1 base respectively, with 12 bases between them. This chain's CDR3 is CASSSVKGGTDTQYF. CDR3 DNA: TGCGCCAGCAGCTCCGTAAAAGGAGGCACAGATACGCAGTATTTT.

This clonotype appeared a single time. CDR3 protein: CASSQEAGGLNEQYF. The DNA for the CDR3 is TGTGCCAGCAGCCAAGAAGCGGGAGGGCTTAACGAGCAGTACTTC. V is TRBV3-1 and J is TRBJ2-7; 10 bases are shared with TRBD2. The CDR3 covers 15 residues. V was pared by 0 bases and J by 5 bases, with 4 bases of the junction left unmatched. Germline CDR1 and CDR2: LGHDT and YNNKEL (reference sequence).

There are a few counts of this clonotype. The rearrangement uses TRBV4-2 and TRBJ2-7, with 12 bases lining up with TRBD2. Germline loops: CDR1 LGHNA, CDR2 YNFKEQ. With 5 bases clipped from V and 5 bases from J, the junction kept 7 bases outside the gene matches. CDR3 length: 15 amino acids. The CDR3 DNA is TGTGCCAGCAGCGGACGACTAGCGGGAGCCCACGAGCAGTACTTC. This gives the protein CASSGRLAGAHEQYF.

This clonotype was seen only a few times. This sequence joins TRBV29-1 and TRBJ2-3; D unresolved. CDR1 SQVTM and CDR2 ANQGSEA come from the germline V gene. The V gene lost 1 base and the J gene lost 6 bases, with 14 bases spanning the gap. This CDR3 has 14 residues. This chain's CDR3 is CSVEADRVGDTQYF. The CDR3 DNA is TGCAGCGTTGAAGCGGACCGGGTGGGCGATACGCAGTATTTT.